Listed below are T cell receptor beta chains from one sample, sequenced in a study of shared clonotypes between healthy human individuals. The data were produced by immunoSEQ multiplex PCR, yet TCRdb's version contains in-frame clones alone and is incomplete. The top ten clones hold roughly 0.05% of a sample with about 610,000 clones, about 96% of them seen once. Sequenced material: naive CD4+ T cells sorted from blood. These receptors all come from a woman aged 25 to 39 in good health. CDR3s include the opening cysteine and the closing phenylalanine or tryptophan. Fields, in order: V gene, J gene, CDR3 protein.

TRBV28	TRBJ1-2	CASSLGQYGYTF
TRBV18	TRBJ2-7	CASSRTDRGLYEQYF
TRBV6-6	TRBJ2-1	CASIGAYNEQFF
TRBV10-3	TRBJ2-1	CAISGFAGPGNEQFF
TRBV19	TRBJ2-2	CASSLPVGDTGELFF
TRBV7-9	TRBJ2-2	CASSPYTGELFF
TRBV11-2	TRBJ2-7	CASRRSPIIEQYF
TRBV9	TRBJ2-1	CASSVGPVTSNEQFF
TRBV7-2	TRBJ2-7	CASSLGSGRAGYEQYF
TRBV29-1	TRBJ1-5	CPDQPQHF
TRBV27	TRBJ2-3	CASSFIRAFTTDTQYF
TRBV11-3	TRBJ2-1	CASSLGTGGSYNEQFF
TRBV5-1	TRBJ2-1	CASSLELADYNEQFF
TRBV4-1	TRBJ2-6	CASSQVDSSGANVLTF
TRBV6-1	TRBJ2-4	CASSEAQQRLAKNIQYF
TRBV19	TRBJ1-5	CASSISLRIQPQHF
TRBV7-6	TRBJ1-1	CASSLGVGTEAFF
TRBV9	TRBJ2-5	CASSVGAAAHETQYF
TRBV18	TRBJ2-7	CASSPRGGFEIYEQYF
TRBV2	TRBJ2-5	CASRGFLAGGGETQYF
TRBV5-1	TRBJ2-6	CASSLTWTGHSGANVLTF
TRBV28	TRBJ2-3	CASSPDRVRDTQYF
TRBV5-5	TRBJ2-1	CASSLPGRAGEQFF
TRBV27	TRBJ1-2	CASSLSRGNYGYTF